These 32 T cell receptor beta chains share one sample of origin, sequenced in a study of shared clonotypes between healthy human individuals. CD45RO-negative cells were positively selected for CCR7, leaving out terminally differentiated effector memory CD45RA+ cells. Profiled with immunoSEQ multiplex PCR; TCRdb holds only in-frame clones, not every one. This sample has about 2.2 million clones, with roughly 91% found just once. The sample comprised naive CD8+ T cells from PBMCs. Receptors were obtained from a man younger than 35 in good health. Some clones in this sample may be carry-over from other donors' samples.

The rearrangement uses TRBV6-1 and TRBJ2-1; no firm D call. With 8 bases removed from V and 8 bases from J, the gap between germline ends came to 13 bases. Germline V lookup: CDR1 MNHNS, CDR2 SASEGT. The CDR3 covers 12 residues. The CDR3 nucleotides read TGTGCCAGCGGCCCCTATGTTCATGAGCAGTTCTTC. Translated: CASGPYVHEQFF.

This chain connects TRBV19 to TRBJ2-2; 9 bases map to TRBD1. The CDR3 has 21 residues. The ends lost 1 base at V and 0 bases at J; junction bases unmatched: 15. CDR1 and CDR2 (germline): LNHDA, SQIVND (reference sequence). CDR3 bases: TGTGCCAGTAGTATAGGGGGACAGGGTCTCTTGCTTGACGCGAACACCGGGGAGCTGTTTTTT. As protein: CASSIGGQGLLLDANTGELFF.

V and J are TRBV27 and TRBJ1-3, with 8 nucleotides matching TRBD1. The V gene's germline CDR1 is MNHEY and CDR2 SMNVEV (reference sequence). Losses at the gene ends were 5 bases for V and 1 base for J; bases not matched to a gene: 13. There are 18 residues in the CDR3. In nucleotides, the CDR3 is TGTGCCAGCAGTACGCGGACAGGGCCGAATCCTTCTGGAAACACCATATATTTT. Protein: CASSTRTGPNPSGNTIYF.

The rearrangement links TRBV9 to TRBJ2-5; D call uncertain. Germline V gene sequence: CDR1 SGDLS, CDR2 YYNGEE. Between the trimmed V and J ends, which lost 7 bases and 5 bases, there was a span of 30 bases. The CDR3 has 18 residues. The CDR3 nucleotides read TGTGCCAGCCGGTGGTTTTGTTGGCGGCCACCGTATGCGGAGACCCAGTACTTC. As protein: CASRWFCWRPPYAETQYF. Full variable domain (missing parts from reference TRBV9 and TRBJ2-5): DSGVTQTPKHLITATGQRVTLRCSPRSGDLSVYWYQQSLDQGLQFLIQYYNGEERAKGNILERFSAQQFPDLHSELNLSSLELGDSALYFCASRWFCWRPPYAETQYFGPGTRLLVL.

The J gene is TRBJ2-7, the V gene TRBV11-2; TRBD2 agrees at 10 bases. V dropped 3 bases and J dropped 0; count of bases not matched to a gene: 2. This CDR3 is 15 amino acids long. The V gene's germline CDR1 is SGHAT and CDR2 FQNNGV. The CDR3, as DNA: TGTGCCAGCAGCTTCACTAGCGGGGTCTCCTACGAGCAGTACTTC. This gives the protein CASSFTSGVSYEQYF.

The chain uses TRBV29-1 and TRBJ2-1; a possible D gene is TRBD1 (5 bases). Trimming took off 2 bases at V and 4 bases at J, with 12 bases between the two ends. The CDR3 is 14 amino acids. Germline-derived CDR1 and CDR2 are SQVTM and ANQGSEA. The CDR3 DNA follows: TGCAGCGTTGAAAGTCCCAGGGCTTACAATGAGCAGTTCTTC. It yields the protein CSVESPRAYNEQFF.

The V and J genes are TRBV7-8 and TRBJ2-1; weak D call: TRBD2 (6 bases). V lost 5 bases, J lost 2 bases, and 13 bases lay in between. This CDR3 comprises 15 residues. The V gene's germline CDR1 is SGHVS and CDR2 FQNEAQ. This CDR3 is CASSRPAGTYNEQFF. In DNA, the CDR3 is TGTGCCAGCAGCCGGCCGGCGGGGACCTACAATGAGCAGTTCTTC.

The chain recombines TRBV6-6 with TRBJ2-3; no clear D. This CDR3 contains 14 residues. Germline V gives CDR1 MNHNY, CDR2 SVGAGI (reference sequence). V lost 2 bases to trimming and J lost 4 bases, with 10 bases between them. In DNA form, the CDR3 reads TGTGCCAGCAGTTACGCCAGTGGGGCAGATACGCAGTATTTT. This encodes CASSYASGADTQYF.

V gene TRBV4-3 combines with J gene TRBJ2-3; 7 bases align to TRBD2. V gave up 0 bases and J gave up 2 bases; unmatched junction bases: 11. This CDR3 spans 18 amino acids. Germline CDR1 is LGHNA and CDR2 is YSLEER. CDR3 sequence (DNA): TGCGCCAGCAGCCAAGAGCCCTGGGGGGAGGGGAACACAGATACGCAGTATTTT. It is translated as CASSQEPWGEGNTDTQYF.

The chain combines TRBV5-4 with TRBJ2-1; tentative D call: TRBD1 (6 bases). V was pared by 4 bases and J by 4 bases, with 15 bases between. The CDR3 covers 15 residues. The germline CDR1 and CDR2 sequences are SGHNT and YYREEE (reference sequence). CDR3 amino acids: CASSNPGQIYNEQFF. The CDR3 DNA follows: TGTGCCAGCAGCAATCCGGGACAAATTTACAATGAGCAGTTCTTC.

This sequence joins TRBV2 and TRBJ2-3; TRBD1 might be the D (6 bases). The CDR3 extends over 15 amino acids. V lost 6 bases to trimming and J lost 0 bases, with 13 bases between them. Germline V gene sequence: CDR1 SNHLY, CDR2 FYNNEI. The CDR3 reads CASSRTVASTDTQYF. In DNA form, the CDR3 reads TGTGCCAGCAGCCGGACAGTTGCTAGCACAGATACGCAGTATTTT.

The chain joins TRBV7-9 to TRBJ2-1, with 10 positions matching TRBD2. The junction had 10 bases not matched to a gene; V was cut back by 5 bases and J by 3 bases. The CDR3 runs 17 residues. Germline-derived CDR1 and CDR2 are SEHNR and FQNEAQ (reference sequence). The CDR3 loop reads CASSPNVSGRVYNEQFF. The CDR3 region has the DNA TGTGCCAGCAGCCCCAACGTGAGCGGGAGGGTCTACAATGAGCAGTTCTTC.

The genes are TRBV7-9 and TRBJ2-7; no clear D gene. Germline V lookup: CDR1 SEHNR, CDR2 FQNEAQ (reference sequence). The CDR3 totals 13 residues. The V end was cut by 5 bases, the J end by 11 bases, with 19 bases between. In DNA, the CDR3 is TGTGCCAGCAGCCCAGCCTATGGGGAAGGAAAGTACTTC. Translation gives CASSPAYGEGKYF.

The V gene is TRBV9, the J gene TRBJ2-1, with D perhaps TRBD1 or TRBD2 (5 bases each). The CDR3 contains 14 residues. Germline V gives CDR1 SGDLS, CDR2 YYNGEE. Trimming stripped 3 bases from V and 7 bases from J, with 14 bases between. The CDR3: CASSARQWGNEQFF. The DNA for the CDR3 is TGTGCCAGCAGCGCCCGACAGTGGGGGAATGAGCAGTTCTTC. Full variable domain (rest looked up from reference TRBV9 and TRBJ2-1): DSGVTQTPKHLITATGQRVTLRCSPRSGDLSVYWYQQSLDQGLQFLIQYYNGEERAKGNILERFSAQQFPDLHSELNLSSLELGDSALYFCASSARQWGNEQFFGPGTRLTVL.

To note about this clone: Other DNA sequences of this sample code for an identical CDR3. This chain links TRBV7-9 with TRBJ2-2; D is unclear. Germline V CDR1 and CDR2: SEHNR, FQNEAQ (reference sequence). Trimming removed 5 bases at V and 2 bases at J, with 9 bases between. The CDR3 covers 14 residues. The CDR3 DNA reads TGTGCCAGCAGCCCCTCGGAAAACACCGGGGAGCTGTTTTTT. Translation: CASSPSENTGELFF.

This chain links TRBV9 with TRBJ1-3; maybe TRBD1 (5 bases). The CDR3 runs 20 residues. The germline V gene has CDR1 SGDLS and CDR2 YYNGEE. The ends were cut back, 0 bases at V and 4 bases at J, with 26 bases in the middle. CDR3 protein: CASSVESGGTSPLNGNTIYF. The DNA for the CDR3 is TGTGCCAGCAGCGTAGAGTCCGGCGGGACTAGCCCTCTTAACGGAAACACCATATATTTT.

As for this clone: The junction does not match germline at one end; this may be a read error. The chain carries TRBV6-6 and TRBJ1-2, with D tentatively TRBD1 (5 bases). Germline V lookup: CDR1 MNHNY, CDR2 SVGAGI (reference sequence). This CDR3 spans 13 amino acids. The CDR3 bases are TGTGCCAGCAGTTACTCGACGCTGGGGCTTGAGGCCTTC. Protein product: CASSYSTLGLEAF.

The chain is built from TRBV28 and TRBJ2-3; D is possibly TRBD1 (5 bases). Germline CDR1 is MDHEN and CDR2 is SYDVKM. The CDR3 totals 13 residues. The V end lost 8 bases, the J end lost 0 bases, and 9 bases lay between the germline ends. The CDR3 region is CASLDTSTDTQYF. The CDR3 region has the DNA TGTGCCAGCCTGGACACTAGCACAGATACGCAGTATTTT.

V gene TRBV10-3 combines with J gene TRBJ1-1, with D unclear. Trimming removed 7 bases at V and 6 bases at J, with 18 bases between. The CDR3 totals 14 residues. CDR1 and CDR2 (germline): ENHRY, SYGVKD. CDR3 sequence: CAIKEGPGISEAFF. The DNA of the CDR3 is TGTGCCATCAAAGAAGGTCCAGGAATCTCTGAAGCTTTCTTT.

This chain links TRBV7-9 with TRBJ2-6, with 7 nucleotides matching TRBD1. The V segment lost 5 bases and the J segment 0 bases; nucleotides outside the gene matches: 4. The CDR3 sequence is 16 residues long. Germline loops: CDR1 SEHNR, CDR2 FQNEAQ (reference sequence). The CDR3 region has the DNA TGTGCCAGCAGCACCGAGGGGGCCTCTGGGGCCAACGTCCTGACTTTC. Translated: CASSTEGASGANVLTF.

V gene TRBV7-9 combines with J gene TRBJ1-1; D gene unclear. The CDR3 is 12 residues long. Deletions cut 4 bases from V and 3 bases from J, with 6 bases between. Germline CDR1 and CDR2: SEHNR and FQNEAQ (reference sequence). The CDR3 sequence: CASSSSHTEAFF. The CDR3 DNA follows: TGTGCCAGCAGCTCAAGCCACACTGAAGCTTTCTTT.

V usage is TRBV5-6 and J usage is TRBJ2-2; no reliable D call. V dropped 1 base and J dropped 6 bases, with 4 bases sitting between them. This CDR3 region has 12 residues. CDR1 is SGHDT, CDR2 YYEEEE, per germline. Here the CDR3 reads CASSLFPGELFF. As DNA, the CDR3 is TGTGCCAGCAGCTTGTTTCCCGGGGAGCTGTTTTTT. The full variable domain, with the rest looked up from reference TRBV5-6 and TRBJ2-2, is DAGVTQSPTHLIKTRGQQVTLRCSPKSGHDTVSWYQQALGQGPQFIFQYYEEEERQRGNFPDRFSGHQFPNYSSELNVNALLLGDSALYLCASSLFPGELFFGEGSRLTVL.

This sequence joins TRBV7-6 and TRBJ2-7; D remains unclear. This CDR3 comprises 15 residues. Trimming pared 5 bases from V and 2 bases from J, leaving 16 bases between. The germline CDR1 and CDR2 sequences are SGHVS and FNYEAQ. The CDR3 reads CASSPAPQAPYEQYF. The CDR3 nucleotides read TGTGCCAGCAGCCCAGCACCTCAAGCTCCCTACGAGCAGTACTTC.

J is TRBJ1-2 and V is TRBV9; 9 bases agree with TRBD1. Looked up from germline, CDR1 is SGDLS and CDR2 is YYNGEE. The trim removed 4 bases at V and 4 bases at J, leaving 8 bases unmatched. The CDR3 sequence is 15 residues long. The CDR3 DNA sequence: TGTGCCAGCAGCCCGGACAGGGGCAGTGTCTATGGCTACACCTTC. Amino acid sequence: CASSPDRGSVYGYTF.

J is TRBJ1-4 and V is TRBV9, with 8 bases that match TRBD1. Germline CDR1 reads SGDLS; CDR2 reads YYNGEE. V was clipped by 3 bases and J by 5 bases; unmatched bases: 6. CDR3 length equals 15 residues. CDR3 in DNA: TGTGCCAGCAGCGAGAGGACAGGGAAAAATGAAAAACTGTTTTTT. Its protein product is CASSERTGKNEKLFF.

The V call is TRBV10-3, the J call TRBJ2-2, with D hard to call. Germline V gives CDR1 ENHRY, CDR2 SYGVKD. This CDR3 is 13 amino acids long. The V end lost 0 bases, the J end lost 7 bases, and 6 bases lay between the germline ends. CDR3 sequence: CAISESAGGELFF. The CDR3 DNA reads as TGTGCCATCAGTGAGTCGGCCGGCGGGGAGCTGTTTTTT.

The chain links TRBV7-9 to TRBJ2-1; TRBD1 might be the D (5 bases). Germline values: CDR1 SEHNR, CDR2 FQNEAQ (reference sequence). This CDR3 region has 13 residues. Trimming pared 6 bases from V and 2 bases from J, leaving 8 bases between. The CDR3 protein is CASRRGTYNEQFF. The CDR3 DNA follows: TGTGCCAGCAGAAGGGGCACCTACAATGAGCAGTTCTTC.

The chain couples TRBV6-5 to TRBJ2-7; TRBD1 aligns across 9 bases. The germline CDR1 and CDR2 sequences are MNHEY and SVGAGI. Trimming cost V 6 bases and J 6 bases; bases outside gene matches: 9. This CDR3 region has 14 residues. The CDR3 spells CASRPTGTGSEQYF. The CDR3 DNA follows: TGTGCCAGCAGACCAACCGGGACAGGGTCCGAGCAGTACTTC.

The CDR3 nucleotides read TGTGCCAGCAGTGACCCTCCAGGGGGCTACACCTTC. Translated, it gives CASSDPPGGYTF. This chain uses TRBV7-2 with TRBJ1-2, with a possible D match to TRBD1 (5 bases). The length of the CDR3 is 12 residues. Trimming stripped 6 bases from V and 8 bases from J, with 13 bases between. Germline assignment: CDR1 SGHTA and CDR2 FQGNSA.

This chain joins TRBV7-9 and TRBJ1-5; D possibly corresponds to TRBD1 (5 bases). CDR1 and CDR2 (germline): SEHNR, FQNEAQ (reference sequence). V gave up 5 bases and J gave up 3 bases, with 8 bases separating them. This CDR3 has 13 amino acids. CDR3: CASSDSFNQPQHF. The CDR3 region has the DNA TGTGCCAGCAGCGACAGCTTCAATCAGCCCCAGCATTTT.

This clone has a single count. The chain has TRBV4-1 and TRBJ2-1; D is possibly TRBD2 (5 bases). This CDR3 is 14 amino acids long. Germline CDR1 is MGHRA and CDR2 is YSYEKL. The V gene lost 0 bases and the J gene lost 13 bases, with 16 bases spanning the gap. The CDR3 reads CASSQDRDRTAQFF. The DNA of the CDR3 is TGCGCCAGCAGCCAAGATCGGGATCGCACTGCCCAGTTCTTC.

The V gene is TRBV7-8, the J gene TRBJ2-3; D is possibly TRBD2 (5 bases). V was pared by 8 bases and J by 3 bases, with 15 bases between. Germline lookup yields CDR1 SGHVS and CDR2 FQNEAQ. The length of the CDR3 is 14 residues. In nucleotides, the CDR3 is TGTGCCAGCTGGGGAGTAAAAGGGACAGATACGCAGTATTTT. This sequence encodes CASWGVKGTDTQYF.